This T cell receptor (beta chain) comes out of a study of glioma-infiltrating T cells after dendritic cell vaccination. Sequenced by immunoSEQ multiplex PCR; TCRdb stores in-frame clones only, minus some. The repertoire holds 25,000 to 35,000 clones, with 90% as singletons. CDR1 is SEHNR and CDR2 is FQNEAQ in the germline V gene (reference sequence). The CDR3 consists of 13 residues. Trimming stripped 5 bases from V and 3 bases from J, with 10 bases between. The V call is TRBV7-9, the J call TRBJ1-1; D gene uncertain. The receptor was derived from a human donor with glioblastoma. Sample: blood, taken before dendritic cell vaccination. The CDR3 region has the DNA TGTGCCAGCAGCAGAGGAGAGGACACTGAAGCTTTCTTT. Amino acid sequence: CASSRGEDTEAFF.